Listed below are T cell receptor beta chains from one sample, sequenced in a study of patients and donors after allogeneic stem cell transplantation. TCRdb re-derived calls from the RT-PCR reads in MiXCR, one entry per CDR3 protein. The sample holds roughly 180,000 distinct CDR3 sequences, around two fifths seen once. Specimen: blood, either unsorted or a sorted T cell fraction (not recorded which). The receptors come from a human donor who was either an allogeneic HSCT recipient or a stem cell or donor lymphocyte infusion donor (not recorded which). It is not recorded whose cells these are; they may come from a transplant donor. The CDR3 runs from the conserved cysteine through the conserved F or W. Fields, in order: V gene, D gene, CDR3 length, clone size, J gene, CDR3 DNA, CDR3 protein. D genes are given only for firm matches. Clone size appears in some rows only: once, few, many, or a class for an expanded clone.

v_call: TRBV7-8; d_call: .; cdr3_length: 11; clone_size: once; j_call: TRBJ2-2; cdr3_nt: TGTGCCAGCAGCTCAGACGGGGAGCTGTTTTTT; cdr3_aa: CASSSDGELFF
v_call: TRBV7-6; d_call: .; cdr3_length: 11; clone_size: .; j_call: TRBJ2-5; cdr3_nt: TGTGCCAGCAGCGACGGTGGGACCCAGTACTTC; cdr3_aa: CASSDGGTQYF
v_call: TRBV20-1; d_call: TRBD2; cdr3_length: 15; clone_size: .; j_call: TRBJ2-2; cdr3_nt: TGCAGTGCTAGACCCAGCGGGAGAGAGACCGGGGAGCTGTTTTTT; cdr3_aa: CSARPSGRETGELFF
v_call: TRBV15; d_call: .; cdr3_length: 16; clone_size: few; j_call: TRBJ1-4; cdr3_nt: TGTGCCACCAGCATCTTTTCAGGGGATGTTAATGAAAAACTGTTTTTT; cdr3_aa: CATSIFSGDVNEKLFF
v_call: TRBV7-2; d_call: .; cdr3_length: 14; clone_size: .; j_call: TRBJ1-1; cdr3_nt: TGTGCCAGCGCCTTCGGGGCATTGAACACTGAAGCTTTCTTT; cdr3_aa: CASAFGALNTEAFF
v_call: TRBV29-1; d_call: .; cdr3_length: 13; clone_size: .; j_call: TRBJ2-5; cdr3_nt: TGCAGCGTGGAAGGGGTCTCCCAAGAGACCCAGTACTTC; cdr3_aa: CSVEGVSQETQYF
v_call: TRBV3-1; d_call: .; cdr3_length: 14; clone_size: .; j_call: TRBJ2-2; cdr3_nt: TGTGCCAGCAGCCAGACCGCTAGCACCGGGGAGCTGTTTTTT; cdr3_aa: CASSQTASTGELFF
v_call: TRBV28; d_call: .; cdr3_length: 14; clone_size: .; j_call: TRBJ1-2; cdr3_nt: TGTGCCGGTACCTCGGGACGGGGTAGCGATGGCTACACCTTC; cdr3_aa: CAGTSGRGSDGYTF
v_call: TRBV4-3; d_call: .; cdr3_length: 12; clone_size: .; j_call: TRBJ1-1; cdr3_nt: TGCGCCAGCAGCCATTACCCAGGGGAAGCTTTCTTT; cdr3_aa: CASSHYPGEAFF
v_call: TRBV2; d_call: .; cdr3_length: 12; clone_size: .; j_call: TRBJ1-4; cdr3_nt: TGTGCCACCGGCAGTGGTAATGAAAAACTGTTTTTT; cdr3_aa: CATGSGNEKLFF
v_call: TRBV5-1; d_call: .; cdr3_length: 14; clone_size: .; j_call: TRBJ2-5; cdr3_nt: TGCGCCTGCAGCTTGGGTAGGGTAAAGGAGACCCAGTACTTC; cdr3_aa: CACSLGRVKETQYF
v_call: TRBV6-2/TRBV6-3; d_call: TRBD2; cdr3_length: 16; clone_size: .; j_call: TRBJ2-1; cdr3_nt: TGTGCCAGCAGTTACTCCGGACTAGCGGCCTACAATGAGCAGTTCTTC; cdr3_aa: CASSYSGLAAYNEQFF
v_call: TRBV4-3; d_call: TRBD2; cdr3_length: 15; clone_size: many; j_call: TRBJ2-2; cdr3_nt: TGCGCCAGCAGCCTGGGACTAGCGAACACCGGGGAGCTGTTTTTT; cdr3_aa: CASSLGLANTGELFF
v_call: TRBV6-2/TRBV6-3; d_call: TRBD1; cdr3_length: 17; clone_size: few; j_call: TRBJ2-2; cdr3_nt: TGTGCCAGCACCTCGCCGACAGGGGGCGCGAACACCGGGGAGCTGTTTTTT; cdr3_aa: CASTSPTGGANTGELFF
v_call: TRBV7-6; d_call: .; cdr3_length: 15; clone_size: .; j_call: TRBJ2-5; cdr3_nt: TGTGCCAGCAGCTTCAACAGGGCCCTCCAAGAGACCCAGTACTTC; cdr3_aa: CASSFNRALQETQYF
v_call: TRBV4-1; d_call: TRBD1; cdr3_length: 15; clone_size: .; j_call: TRBJ1-2; cdr3_nt: TGCGCCAGCAGCCAGGGACAGGGTTTCCACTATGGCTACACCTTC; cdr3_aa: CASSQGQGFHYGYTF
v_call: TRBV4-3; d_call: .; cdr3_length: 16; clone_size: once; j_call: TRBJ2-5; cdr3_nt: TGCGCCAGCAGCCAAGATCCTAACAGGGCAGGGGAGACCCAGTACTTC; cdr3_aa: CASSQDPNRAGETQYF
v_call: TRBV5-6; d_call: TRBD1; cdr3_length: 14; clone_size: .; j_call: TRBJ2-7; cdr3_nt: TGTGCCAGCAGCTGGCCGGGACAGGACTACGAGCAGTACTTC; cdr3_aa: CASSWPGQDYEQYF
v_call: TRBV11-2; d_call: TRBD1; cdr3_length: 17; clone_size: many; j_call: TRBJ1-1; cdr3_nt: TGTGCCAGCAGCCACCGGGACAGGGGGCTTCTCGTCACTGAAGCTTTCTTT; cdr3_aa: CASSHRDRGLLVTEAFF
v_call: TRBV5-4; d_call: TRBD2; cdr3_length: 15; clone_size: .; j_call: TRBJ2-1; cdr3_nt: TGTGCCAGCAGCTTGAGTAGCGGGAGAGTCAATGAGCAGTTCTTC; cdr3_aa: CASSLSSGRVNEQFF
v_call: TRBV4-1; d_call: .; cdr3_length: 15; clone_size: .; j_call: TRBJ1-1; cdr3_nt: TGCGCCAGCAGCCAAGACCTACGACAGAACACTGAAGCTTTCTTT; cdr3_aa: CASSQDLRQNTEAFF
v_call: TRBV6-6; d_call: .; cdr3_length: 13; clone_size: .; j_call: TRBJ2-3; cdr3_nt: TGTGCCAGCAGTTACCCTGGGGGAGATACGCAGTATTTT; cdr3_aa: CASSYPGGDTQYF
v_call: TRBV10-3; d_call: TRBD1; cdr3_length: 15; clone_size: once; j_call: TRBJ2-7; cdr3_nt: TGTGCCATCAGTCCCGGGACAGGTGCCTCTGGCGAGCAGTACTTC; cdr3_aa: CAISPGTGASGEQYF
v_call: TRBV29-1; d_call: TRBD1; cdr3_length: 14; clone_size: .; j_call: TRBJ2-7; cdr3_nt: TGCAGCGTGCAAGGACAGGCCGCCCCCTACGAGCAGTACTTC; cdr3_aa: CSVQGQAAPYEQYF
v_call: TRBV5-1; d_call: .; cdr3_length: 15; clone_size: .; j_call: TRBJ2-1; cdr3_nt: TGCGCCAGCAGCCAGATCATGGCTAGCGACAATGAGCAGTTCTTC; cdr3_aa: CASSQIMASDNEQFF
v_call: TRBV12-3/TRBV12-4; d_call: .; cdr3_length: 13; clone_size: few; j_call: TRBJ2-7; cdr3_nt: TGTGCCAGCAGTTTAGCGCTGACGGGCGAGCAGTACTTC; cdr3_aa: CASSLALTGEQYF
v_call: TRBV29-1; d_call: .; cdr3_length: 13; clone_size: .; j_call: TRBJ2-2; cdr3_nt: TGCAGCGTTGAAGATGGTGTGACCGGGGAGCTGTTTTTT; cdr3_aa: CSVEDGVTGELFF